This TCR beta chain was sequenced during a study of regulatory and conventional T cells in RAG deficiency. Regarding the study as a whole: RAG-deficient patients showed markedly lower Shannon entropy and higher Simpson indices than control T-cell subsets. Omenn CD25-high CD127-low cells may be activated cells, not true Tregs. Treg unique TCR beta sequences were about 100-fold fewer in Omenn syndrome and CID/AS patients than controls. In Omenn syndrome, Treg and Tconv repertoires overlapped >75%.

In the case of this clone: What it binds is unknown.

Regulatory T cells were sorted from blood as CD4+ CD25-high CD127-low cells. This table comes from immunoSEQ multiplex PCR, and its TCRdb copy is limited to in-frame clones, with some not included. In the table there are approximately 12,000 clones, 94% of which are singletons. CDR1 and CDR2 from the germline V gene are LGHNA and YNFKEQ. The CDR3 consists of 13 residues. The ends lost 3 bases at V and 11 bases at J; junction bases unmatched: 8. This sample also belongs to another study, concerning regulatory T cells. This second report adds: Amplification used 52 TRBV primers and 13 TRBJ primers.

The material sequenced was CD127- CD25+ CD4+ Tregs sorted from blood. The chain carries TRBV4-2 and TRBJ1-1; 8 bases agree with TRBD1. The receptor's source is a human donor in good health. The CDR3 nucleotides read TGTGCCAGCAGCCAGGAGTCGACAGGGGAGGCTTTCTTT. Protein: CASSQESTGEAFF.